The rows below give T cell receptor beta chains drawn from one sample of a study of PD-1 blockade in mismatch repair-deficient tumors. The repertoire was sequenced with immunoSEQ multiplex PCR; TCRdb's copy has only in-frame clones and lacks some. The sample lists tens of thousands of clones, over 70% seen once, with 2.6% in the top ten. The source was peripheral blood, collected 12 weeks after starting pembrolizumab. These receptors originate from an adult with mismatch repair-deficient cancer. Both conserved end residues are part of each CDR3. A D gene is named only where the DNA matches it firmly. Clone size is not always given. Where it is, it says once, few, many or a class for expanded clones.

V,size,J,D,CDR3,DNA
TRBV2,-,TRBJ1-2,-,CASSESGQNLGYTF,TGTGCCAGCAGTGAATCGGGGCAGAATTTGGGCTACACCTTC
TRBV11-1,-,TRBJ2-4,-,CASRGGVKNIQYF,TGTGCCAGCAGGGGTGGTGTCAAAAACATTCAGTACTTC
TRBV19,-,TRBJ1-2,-,CASNPSVASYGYTF,TGTGCCAGTAATCCGTCAGTCGCTTCCTATGGCTACACCTTC
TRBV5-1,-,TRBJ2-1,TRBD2,CASSPRTSGPSYNEQFF,TGCGCCAGCAGCCCTAGGACTAGCGGGCCCTCCTACAATGAGCAGTTCTTC
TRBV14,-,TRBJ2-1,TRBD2,CASSQVWGGSSYNEQFF,TGTGCCAGCAGCCAAGTCTGGGGGGGGAGCTCCTACAATGAGCAGTTCTTC
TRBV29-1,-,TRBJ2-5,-,CSVRGSKETQYF,TGCAGCGTTCGTGGGAGCAAGGAGACCCAGTACTTC
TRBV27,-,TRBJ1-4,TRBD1,CASSPPTGGGGKLFF,TGTGCCAGCAGCCCCCCGACAGGGGGCGGCGGAAAACTGTTTTTT
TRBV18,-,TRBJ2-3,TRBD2,CASSPLPSGRADTQYF,TGTGCCAGCTCACCACTTCCTAGCGGGAGGGCAGATACGCAGTATTTT
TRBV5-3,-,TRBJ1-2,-,CASSLDPKGLYGYTF,TGTGCCAGCAGCTTAGATCCTAAGGGGCTATATGGCTACACCTTC
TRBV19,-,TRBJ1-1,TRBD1,CASRRNRGLPNTEAFF,TGTGCCAGTAGGAGGAACAGGGGGCTTCCGAACACTGAAGCTTTCTTT
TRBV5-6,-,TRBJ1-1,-,CASSSRGALGPFF,TGTGCCAGCAGCTCACGAGGGGCCCTAGGACCTTTCTTT
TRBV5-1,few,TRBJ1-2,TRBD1,CASIDGPGQGNGYTF,TGCGCCAGCATCGATGGGCCGGGACAGGGAAATGGCTACACCTTC
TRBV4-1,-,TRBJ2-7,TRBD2,CASSQEVWGGTYEQYF,TGCGCCAGCAGCCAAGAGGTTTGGGGGGGGACCTACGAGCAGTACTTC
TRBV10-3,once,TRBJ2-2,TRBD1,CAISEYGQENTGELFF,TGTGCCATCAGTGAATATGGACAGGAAAACACCGGGGAGCTGTTTTTT
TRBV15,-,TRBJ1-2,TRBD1,CATSRGSLQGNYGYTF,TGTGCCACCAGCAGAGGAAGCTTACAGGGGAACTATGGCTACACCTTC
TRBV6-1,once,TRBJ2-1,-,CASSERGGGNEQFF,TGTGCCAGCAGTGAAAGGGGGGGAGGGAATGAGCAGTTCTTC
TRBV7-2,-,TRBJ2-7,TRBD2,CASSLARSLAGNSYEQYF,TGTGCCAGCAGCTTAGCGAGGAGTCTAGCGGGCAACTCCTACGAGCAGTACTTC
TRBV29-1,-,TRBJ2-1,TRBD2,CSVPGGLAGLNEQFF,TGCAGCGTGCCAGGAGGGCTAGCGGGGCTCAATGAACAGTTCTTC
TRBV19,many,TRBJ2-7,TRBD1,CASSMGTGAGEQYF,TGTGCCAGTAGTATGGGGACAGGGGCCGGCGAGCAGTACTTC
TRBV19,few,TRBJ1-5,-,CASTTGPNQPQHF,TGTGCCAGTACAACAGGGCCCAATCAGCCCCAGCATTTT
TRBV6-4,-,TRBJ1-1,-,CASSYRQYTEAFF,TGTGCCAGCAGTTACCGGCAGTACACTGAAGCTTTCTTT
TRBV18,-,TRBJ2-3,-,CASSPGYNPDTQYF,TGTGCCAGCTCACCGGGCTACAACCCCGATACGCAGTATTTT
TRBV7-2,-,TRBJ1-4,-,CASSSSTSPANEKLFF,TGTGCCAGCAGCTCTAGCACAAGTCCCGCTAATGAAAAACTGTTTTTT
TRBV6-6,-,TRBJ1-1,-,CASSRALNTEAFF,TGTGCCAGCAGTAGGGCCCTGAACACTGAAGCTTTCTTT
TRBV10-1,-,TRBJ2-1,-,CASSESRDIGEQFF,TGCGCCAGCAGTGAGTCGCGGGATATTGGTGAGCAGTTCTTC
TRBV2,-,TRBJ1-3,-,CASRIWMNTIYF,TGTGCCAGCAGGATCTGGATGAACACCATATATTTT